Sequencing of this T cell receptor (beta chain) was carried out in a study of resident and recirculating memory T cells in vitiligo. General observations from the study: Clonality differed among vitiligo lesions, with no unique dominant clone.

No change in lesions over the prior 6 months defined stable disease. Anyone treated within the previous three months was excluded. Profiling relied on immunoSEQ multiplex PCR, and the TCRdb table lists in-frame clones only, not all of them. The data hold around 70,000 clones, with about nine tenths observed a single time. Trimming removed 2 bases from V and 4 bases from J, with 26 bases in between. CDR1 is MNHNS and CDR2 is SASEGT in the germline V gene. The CDR3 has 19 amino acids. A note on this clone: No antigen is known for it.

The sequenced material came from blood. The receptor was derived from a male donor with vitiligo. The rearrangement uses TRBV6-1 and TRBJ2-5, with D possibly being TRBD2 (7 bases). CDR3 coding DNA: TGTGCCAGCAGTGAACGAGGGGGGGCGCTAAGGCCAACGGGAGAGACCCAGTACTTC. This encodes CASSERGGALRPTGETQYF.